These T cell receptor beta chains were read from a single sample in a study of cytomegalovirus exposure and HLA in healthy donors. Profiling relied on immunoSEQ multiplex PCR, and the TCRdb table lists in-frame clones only, not all of them. The repertoire includes around 120,000 clones, roughly three quarters of them detected once, and around 1.8% sits in the top ten. Sequenced sample: PBMCs. The receptors shown here come from a woman in her thirties or forties in good health and CMV-seronegative. CDR3s include the opening cysteine and the closing phenylalanine or tryptophan. Fields, in order: J gene, V gene, D gene, CDR3 protein. A D gene is named only where the DNA matches it firmly.

>TRBJ2-7|TRBV7-2|TRBD2
CASSSRAGGPGEQYF
>TRBJ2-1|TRBV18|TRBD1
CASSRRGQGGEQFF
>TRBJ2-2|TRBV7-8|TRBD2
CASIRLARKTGELFF
>-|TRBV7-8|-
CASSLVDGSSYEQYF
>TRBJ2-7|TRBV5-1|-
CASSLDALSYEQYF
>TRBJ2-2|TRBV9|-
CASSVASTSTPRELFF
>TRBJ2-3|TRBV2|-
CAIGARTRTDTQYF
>TRBJ2-7|TRBV13|-
CASSPPFSYEQYF
>TRBJ2-1|TRBV19|TRBD1
CASISRTGGWSEQFF
>TRBJ2-1|TRBV27|TRBD1
CASSSPRDRGNEQFF
>TRBJ2-1|TRBV7-9|TRBD1
CASSSTGIGQFF
>TRBJ1-2|TRBV19|-
CASSFRSNYGYTF
>TRBJ2-3|TRBV7-3|-
CASSLRGAPDTQYF
>TRBJ1-1|TRBV9|-
CASSEGLYTEAFF
>TRBJ2-3|TRBV28|-
CASFPQTLAATTDTQYF
>TRBJ2-2|TRBV7-6|-
CASSLGPLVSREKAGELFF
>TRBJ1-4|TRBV7-8|-
CASSPFGANEKLFF
>TRBJ2-7|TRBV5-1|TRBD1
CASSLGATGGVYEQYF
>TRBJ2-1|TRBV6-1|TRBD2
CASRTSANRQFF
>TRBJ2-5|TRBV29-1|TRBD1
CSVRTGQETQYF
>TRBJ1-6|TRBV6-1|TRBD1
CASGTGTGPLHF
>TRBJ1-1|TRBV6-1|TRBD1
CASSPWTGARTEAFF
>TRBJ1-1|TRBV6-6|-
CASTVDSQKNTEAFF
>TRBJ2-1|TRBV7-2|-
CASSKVGGVRNEQFF
>TRBJ2-6|TRBV15|-
CATSSRGRGVSGANVLTF
>TRBJ1-4|TRBV28|-
CASSSQITNEKLFF
>TRBJ2-3|TRBV19|-
CASSKSGGSTDTQYF
>TRBJ2-5|TRBV29-1|-
CSVTVLETQYF
>TRBJ2-1|TRBV5-1|-
CASSVLSSYNEQFF
>TRBJ2-7|TRBV15|-
CATSSPGTSYEQYF
>TRBJ2-7|TRBV27|-
CASSLEWKRQASYEQYF
>TRBJ2-2|TRBV6-5|TRBD1
CASRMGQGDTGELFF
>TRBJ2-3|TRBV7-6|-
CASSLLEDTQYF
>TRBJ1-1|TRBV18|-
CASRQGLDTEAFF
>TRBJ2-3|TRBV5-1|-
CASSLDGAYTDTQYF
>TRBJ1-2|TRBV25-1|TRBD1
CASSNPGQGNYGYTF
>TRBJ2-5|TRBV19|TRBD2
CASSRTSGREGTQYF
>TRBJ2-1|TRBV6-5|TRBD2
CASSSGLAGHNEQFF
>TRBJ2-1|TRBV7-2|-
CASSFPHLGLEQFF
>TRBJ2-1|TRBV6-1|-
CASSDWQPLAYNEQFF
>TRBJ2-3|TRBV27|-
CASLPGASTDTQYF
>TRBJ1-1|TRBV6-1|-
CASRTLNTEAFF
>TRBJ2-1|TRBV7-9|TRBD1
CASSKQGGGGDEQFF
>TRBJ1-3|TRBV28|TRBD1
CASSRNRGPGNTIYF
>TRBJ1-2|TRBV9|TRBD1
CAGSARTGTGFFDGYTF
>TRBJ1-5|TRBV11-3|-
CASSSGSEGRGNQPQHF
>TRBJ2-1|TRBV5-6|TRBD1
CASSRGDRGGNEQFF
>TRBJ2-1|TRBV10-3|TRBD2
CATGLAVREQFF
>TRBJ2-2|TRBV29-1|-
CSGTGNTGELFF
>TRBJ2-6|TRBV10-1|TRBD1
CASSPGQVMTGANGLTF
>TRBJ2-5|TRBV6-5|TRBD1
CASSTSGGETQYF
>TRBJ2-7|TRBV11-2|TRBD2
CASSLGRESEQYF
>TRBJ1-2|TRBV28|-
CASSSSEGVDYGYTF
>TRBJ1-5|TRBV6-1|-
CASSGTGYQPQHF
>TRBJ1-2|TRBV30|-
CAWSVWGGSSYGYTF